Listed here is a single T cell receptor (beta chain). The data stem from a study of T-cell memory formation after mild COVID-19. For the study at large: TCR clusters were largely donor specific.

Using its own MiXCR run on the 5' RACE reads, TCRdb lists one record per CDR3 protein. There are over 450,000 distinct CDR3 sequences in the sample; around 20% occur only once, and approximately 13% lies in the top ten. The V end lost 1 base, the J end lost 4 bases, and 8 bases lay between the germline ends. The CDR3 has 14 residues. Looked up from germline, CDR1 is MGHRA and CDR2 is YSYEKL. The J gene is TRBJ2-1, the V gene TRBV4-1, with a weak D call TRBD2 (6 bases). The receptor's source is an adult woman who had mild COVID-19 (a few samples of this study predate the infection). Cell type and time point are not known. Specimen: PBMCs or a T cell subset sorted from them (not recorded which). CDR3 amino acids: CASSQGGEYNEQFF. The CDR3 bases are TGCGCCAGCAGCCAAGGGGGGGAGTACAATGAGCAGTTCTTC.